This section outlines one T cell receptor beta chain sequence together with its context. Its antigen is not known. There are 15 residues in the CDR3. CDR1 and CDR2 (germline): MNHGY, SAAAGT. The V segment lost 0 bases and the J segment 5 bases; nucleotides outside the gene matches: 6. The sample comes from a study of T cell repertoires in cytomegalovirus infection. TCRdb independently ran MiXCR on the reads; one entry per CDR3 protein. This sample carries about 770,000 distinct CDR3 sequences, roughly 29% of them seen once, and the ten largest clones take under 15%. Here the sequenced sample was cultured CD8+ T cells from PBMCs, taken from culture after CMV antigen stimulation. This sequence joins TRBV6-8 and TRBJ2-5; 7 positions agree with TRBD2. The receptor's source is a human donor in good health (CMV status not recorded). Some clones in this sample may be carry-over from other donors' samples. The CDR3 region has the DNA TGTGCCAGCAGTTACTCGTTAGGGAGGGTTGAGACCCAGTACTTC. Translated, it gives CASSYSLGRVETQYF.